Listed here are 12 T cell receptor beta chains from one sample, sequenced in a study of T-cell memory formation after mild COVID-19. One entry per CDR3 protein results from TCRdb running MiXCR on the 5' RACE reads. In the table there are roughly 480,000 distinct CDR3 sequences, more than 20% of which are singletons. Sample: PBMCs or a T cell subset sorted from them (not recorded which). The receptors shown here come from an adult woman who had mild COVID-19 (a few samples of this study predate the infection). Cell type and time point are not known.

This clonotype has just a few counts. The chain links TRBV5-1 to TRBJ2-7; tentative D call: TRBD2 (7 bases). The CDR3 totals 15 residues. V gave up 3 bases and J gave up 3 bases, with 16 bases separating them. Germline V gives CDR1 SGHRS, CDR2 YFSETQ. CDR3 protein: CASSWGRGASYEQYF. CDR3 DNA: TGCGCCAGCAGCTGGGGCCGGGGGGCTAGCTACGAGCAGTACTTC.

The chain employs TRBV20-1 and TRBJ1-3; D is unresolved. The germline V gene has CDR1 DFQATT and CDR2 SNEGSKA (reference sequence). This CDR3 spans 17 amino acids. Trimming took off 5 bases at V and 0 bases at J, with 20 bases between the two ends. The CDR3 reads CSAFPLSGALSGNTIYF. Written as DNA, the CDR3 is TGCAGTGCTTTCCCTCTTTCAGGCGCACTCTCTGGAAACACCATATATTTT.

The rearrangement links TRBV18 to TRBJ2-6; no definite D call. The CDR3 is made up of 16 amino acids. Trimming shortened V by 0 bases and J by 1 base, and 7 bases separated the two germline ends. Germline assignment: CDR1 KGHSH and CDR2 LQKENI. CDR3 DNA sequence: TGTGCCAGCTCACCACCGAGCACATCTGGGGCCAACGTCCTGACTTTC. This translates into CASSPPSTSGANVLTF.

The CDR3 sequence: CASSLGLQGRFRNTEAFF. In DNA form, the CDR3 reads TGTGCCAGCAGCTTAGGTCTACAGGGGAGATTTAGGAACACTGAAGCTTTCTTT. The chain employs TRBV11-2 and TRBJ1-1; 7 bases line up with TRBD1. The J segment lost 1 base and the V segment lost 1 base, leaving 12 bases of the junction unmatched. In germline, CDR1 is SGHAT, CDR2 FQNNGV. The CDR3 runs 18 residues.

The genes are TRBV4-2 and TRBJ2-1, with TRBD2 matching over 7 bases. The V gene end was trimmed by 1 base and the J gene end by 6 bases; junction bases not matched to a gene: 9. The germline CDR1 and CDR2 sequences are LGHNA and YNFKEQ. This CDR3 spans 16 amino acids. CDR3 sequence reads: CASSQGEGPIGNEQFF. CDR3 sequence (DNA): TGTGCCAGCAGCCAAGGGGAGGGACCCATCGGCAATGAGCAGTTCTTC.

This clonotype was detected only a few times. CDR3 DNA: TGTGCCAGCAGAGAGACAGGGGTGGTGGAAGCTTTCTTT. This codes for CASRETGVVEAFF. The chain uses TRBV3-1 and TRBJ1-1; 8 bases map to TRBD1. Germline values: CDR1 LGHDT, CDR2 YNNKEL (reference sequence). CDR3 size: 13 residues. V lost 6 bases, J lost 8 bases, and 8 bases stayed unmatched.

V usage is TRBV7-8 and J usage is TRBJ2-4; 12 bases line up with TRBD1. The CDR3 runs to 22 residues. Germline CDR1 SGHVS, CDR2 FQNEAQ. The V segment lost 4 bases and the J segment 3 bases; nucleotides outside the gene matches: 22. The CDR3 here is CASSSAGTGGRNLVLVKNIQYF. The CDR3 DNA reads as TGTGCCAGCAGCTCCGCCGGGACAGGGGGCCGTAACCTTGTTTTGGTCAAAAACATTCAGTACTTC.

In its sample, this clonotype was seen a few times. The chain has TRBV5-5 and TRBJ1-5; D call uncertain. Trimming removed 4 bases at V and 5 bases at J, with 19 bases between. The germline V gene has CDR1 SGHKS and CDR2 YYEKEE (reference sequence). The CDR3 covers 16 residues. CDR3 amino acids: CASSRGPGAGDQPQHF. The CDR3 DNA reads TGTGCCAGCAGCCGCGGCCCTGGAGCGGGCGATCAGCCCCAGCATTTT. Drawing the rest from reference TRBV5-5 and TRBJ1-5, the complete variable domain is DAGVTQSPTHLIKTRGQQVTLRCSPISGHKSVSWYQQVLGQGPQFIFQYYEKEERGRGNFPDRFSARQFPNYSSELNVNALLLGDSALYLCASSRGPGAGDQPQHFGDGTRLSIL.

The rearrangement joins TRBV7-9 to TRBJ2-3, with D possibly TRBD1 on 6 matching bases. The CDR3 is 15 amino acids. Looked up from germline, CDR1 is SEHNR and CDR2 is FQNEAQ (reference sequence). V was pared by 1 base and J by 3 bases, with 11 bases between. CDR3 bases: TGTGCCAGCAGCTTAGACAGGGAGCGGACAGATACGCAGTATTTT. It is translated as CASSLDRERTDTQYF.

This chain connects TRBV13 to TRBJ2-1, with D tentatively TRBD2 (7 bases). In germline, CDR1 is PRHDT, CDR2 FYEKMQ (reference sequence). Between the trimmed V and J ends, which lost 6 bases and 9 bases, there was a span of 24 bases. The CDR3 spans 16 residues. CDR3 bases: TGTGCCAGCAGACCAGAGGGAGCGGGACACGGAAGTGAGCAGTTCTTC. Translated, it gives CASRPEGAGHGSEQFF. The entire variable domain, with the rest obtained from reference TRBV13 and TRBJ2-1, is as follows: AAGVIQSPRHLIKEKRETATLKCYPIPRHDTVYWYQQGPGQDPQFLISFYEKMQSDKGSIPDRFSAQQFSDYHSELNMSSLELGDSALYFCASRPEGAGHGSEQFFGPGTRLTVL.

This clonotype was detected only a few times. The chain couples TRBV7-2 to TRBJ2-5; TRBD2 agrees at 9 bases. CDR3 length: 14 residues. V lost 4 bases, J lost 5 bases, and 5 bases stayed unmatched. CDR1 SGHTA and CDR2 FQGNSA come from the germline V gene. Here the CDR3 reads CASSSAGGAETQYF. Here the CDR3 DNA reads TGTGCCAGCAGCTCAGCGGGAGGTGCGGAGACCCAGTACTTC.

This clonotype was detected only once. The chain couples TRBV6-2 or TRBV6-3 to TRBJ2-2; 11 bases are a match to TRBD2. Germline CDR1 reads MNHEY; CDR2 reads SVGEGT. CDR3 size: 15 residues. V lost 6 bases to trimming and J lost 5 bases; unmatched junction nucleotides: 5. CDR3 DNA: TGTGCCAGCAGGTCTAGCGGGGGGATAACCGGGGAGCTGTTTTTT. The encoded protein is CASRSSGGITGELFF.